This entry concerns a single T cell receptor beta chain. Its antigen target is currently unknown. Base qualities are not provided; no much larger clone lies one nucleotide away. The sample originates from a study of shared clonotypes between healthy human individuals (dated by TCRdb to about 2020). For the study in its entirety: The cohort included a few men and two women between 18 and 49 years of age. For each donor, three plates each were used for CD4 naive and CD4 memory, two plates were used for CD8 naive, and one plate was used for CD8 memory. Blood TCR repertoires of a handful of healthy adults were deeply sequenced to estimate repertoire size and the extent of clonotype sharing between individuals. Different laboratories and diverse techniques were used to prepare libraries and sequence TCR repertoires, to increase sequencing depth and limit assay-specific biases. Between about 0.85 and 10 billion PBMCs per donor were obtained by leukapheresis.

CD8 naive samples were obtained by positive selection for CCR7 among CD45RO-negative cells, yielding a CD45RA+CCR7+ population from which TemRA cells were excluded. Healthy HIV-negative adults with no recently reported acute infections or vaccinations were included as donors. Every donor was a Caucasian adult residing in Nashville, Tennessee, USA. Blood was obtained by leukapheresis, after which PBMCs were separated by Ficoll-Histopaque density gradient centrifugation and cryopreserved in liquid nitrogen vapor phase. Analytical flow cytometry was used to check the purity and quantity of each magnetically sorted T cell population. Each sorted fraction had its genomic DNA isolated and then quantified by UV absorbance on a Nanodrop 2000c. Study-wide conclusions, independent of this receptor: When a few donors were compared, the shared fraction of clonotypes was around 5% for naive CD4, around 3.5% for naive CD8, roughly 2.5% for memory CD4, and 0.4% for memory CD8. The small number of donors limited the genetic and exposure-history diversity represented. Based on pairwise subsampling, the degree of clonotype sharing among donors was expected to be affected by sequencing depth. Estimated clonotype richness was generally larger for naive than for memory subsets. Sampling was restricted to blood, and TCR repertoires in tissue are likely to differ from TCR repertoires in blood. Rarefaction of sorted-subset datasets indicated incomplete sequencing despite the large sequencing depth. Compared with non-shared clonotypes, clonotypes shared by all four sorted-subset donors had higher generation probabilities.

Using the deep immunoSEQ assay, TCR CDR3 regions were amplified from genomic DNA by multiplex PCR. Extracted genomic DNA from each cell subset was distributed evenly across all wells of several immunoSEQ 96-well plates, and each plate was treated as a replicate. For sorted subsets, about 200 ng genomic DNA, equal to tens of thousands of T cell genomes, was loaded into each replicate PCR. Purified libraries were measured with a Qubit 3.0 fluorometer, size-checked on a Bioanalyzer 2100, and measured again with the KAPA Library Quantification kit. Every immunoSEQ 96-well plate was sequenced on a dedicated single-read 150-cycle Illumina NextSeq 550 flow cell. The published analysis was carried out like this. Because the immunoSEQ output included only junctional sequences and no quality scores, the filtering could not be the same as the filtering used for full-length reads. To assign V/J genes and CDR3, sequences were annotated against IMGT germline references using PyIR, a Python wrapper for IgBLAST v1.9. Reads were filtered out if the reads had weak V/J assignments (E-value above 1e-6), no CDR3, stop codons, out-of-frame junctions, or ambiguous translated residues. A V3J clonotype was defined by an identical inferred V gene, J gene, and CDR3 amino acid sequence. Percentage overlap between repertoires was computed as shared unique clonotypes divided by the size of the smaller repertoire. Richness of each repertoire was evaluated using RTK rarefaction, the Chao1 estimator, and Recon v2.1 estimates of unobserved clonotypes. For all TCRbeta clonotypes obtained by the gDNA method from several donors, generation probabilities were computed with OLGA. TCRdb carries this immuneACCESS record with in-frame sequences only. Its versions omit some clonotypes, under half of them owing to an unresolved V gene in the studies checked, with the rest unexplained. V and J calls and clone size are those listed in that table; D and trimming were worked out from the DNA. The sample table holds 550,000 to 750,000 clones, of which less than 97% were seen once. The ten top clones hold 0.085% to 0.11% of the sample.

Sequenced: naive CD8+ T cells sorted from blood. The label giving this sample's cell subset or site can be read as: CD45RA+CCR7+. The TCR comes from a woman aged 25-40 years in good health.

The CDR3 loop reads CATSTAIGSYEQYF. The DNA is as follows: TGTGCCACCAGCACCGCAATTGGGAGCTACGAGCAGTACTTC. Here the chain combines TRBV15 and TRBJ2-7; TRBD2 is a possible D gene, resting on 5 matching bases. CDR1 and CDR2 (LNHNV, YYDKDF) derive from the germline V gene (reference sequence). Inclusive of the bounding cysteine and phenylalanine, the CDR3 is 14 residues long. Of the read, only the CDR3 DNA is kept; its 42 bases are in frame from base 1. V gives up 4 bases and J gives up 3 bases, and the segment between their germline ends measures 13 bases.